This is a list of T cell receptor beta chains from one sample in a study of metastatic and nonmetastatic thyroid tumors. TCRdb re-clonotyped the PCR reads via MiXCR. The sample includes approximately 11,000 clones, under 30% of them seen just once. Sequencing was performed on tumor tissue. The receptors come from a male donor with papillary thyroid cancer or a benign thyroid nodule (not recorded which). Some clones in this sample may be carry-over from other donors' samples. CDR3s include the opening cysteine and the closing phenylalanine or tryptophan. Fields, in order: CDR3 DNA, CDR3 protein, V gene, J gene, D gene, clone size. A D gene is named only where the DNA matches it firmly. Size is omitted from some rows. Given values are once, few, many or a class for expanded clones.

CDR3 DNA: TGTGCCAGCAATTCTCTCCCAAGGGGTACTGAAGCTTTCTTT
CDR3 protein: CASNSLPRGTEAFF
V gene: TRBV28
J gene: TRBJ1-1
D gene: NA
clone size: NA

CDR3 DNA: TGCAGTGCTAGGGGTTTCTACGAGCAGTACTTC
CDR3 protein: CSARGFYEQYF
V gene: TRBV20-1
J gene: TRBJ2-7
D gene: NA
clone size: many

CDR3 DNA: TGTGCCAGCATGGACACTAGCGGGAGGTACACCGTGGAGCTGTTTTTT
CDR3 protein: CASMDTSGRYTVELFF
V gene: TRBV12-3/TRBV12-4
J gene: TRBJ2-2
D gene: TRBD2
clone size: few

CDR3 DNA: TGCAGTGCTGGAAGAAAAGGGGTTGGCGAAAAACTGTTTTTT
CDR3 protein: CSAGRKGVGEKLFF
V gene: TRBV20-1
J gene: TRBJ1-4
D gene: NA
clone size: NA

CDR3 DNA: TGTGCCAGCAGCTTGGGGAGCGACTTTGGCTACACCTTC
CDR3 protein: CASSLGSDFGYTF
V gene: TRBV5-6
J gene: TRBJ1-2
D gene: NA
clone size: NA

CDR3 DNA: TGTGCCATCAGCACGGAGTACCAAGAGACCCAGTACTTC
CDR3 protein: CAISTEYQETQYF
V gene: TRBV11-3
J gene: TRBJ2-5
D gene: NA
clone size: NA

CDR3 DNA: TGTGCCAGCAGTTTAAGGCCCCCGCCCAATAGCAATCAGCCCCAGCATTTT
CDR3 protein: CASSLRPPPNSNQPQHF
V gene: TRBV28
J gene: TRBJ1-5
D gene: NA
clone size: medium-sized

CDR3 DNA: TGTGCCAGCAGTTTTCAGGCTAACTATGGCTACACCTTC
CDR3 protein: CASSFQANYGYTF
V gene: TRBV12-3/TRBV12-4
J gene: TRBJ1-2
D gene: NA
clone size: large

CDR3 DNA: TGTGCCAGCAGCGTAGATAGCACGGAGACCCAGTACTTC
CDR3 protein: CASSVDSTETQYF
V gene: TRBV9
J gene: TRBJ2-5
D gene: NA
clone size: medium-sized

CDR3 DNA: TGTGCCTGGAGAGGGCAGGGAATAGGTGGCTACACCTTC
CDR3 protein: CAWRGQGIGGYTF
V gene: TRBV30
J gene: TRBJ1-2
D gene: NA
clone size: NA

CDR3 DNA: TGTGCCAGCAGCTTGAGGACCTACGAGCAGTACTTC
CDR3 protein: CASSLRTYEQYF
V gene: TRBV7-9
J gene: TRBJ2-7
D gene: NA
clone size: few

CDR3 DNA: TGTGCCAGCTCACCATTCGTGAGGGGCCCGAAAAACACCATATATTTT
CDR3 protein: CASSPFVRGPKNTIYF
V gene: TRBV18
J gene: TRBJ1-3
D gene: NA
clone size: few

CDR3 DNA: TGTGCCAGCAGTTTAAAATCCAGCTCCTACGAGCAGTACTTC
CDR3 protein: CASSLKSSSYEQYF
V gene: TRBV27
J gene: TRBJ2-7
D gene: NA
clone size: NA

CDR3 DNA: TGTGTCAGCAGACCAGGGGAGTGTGGAAACACCATATATTTT
CDR3 protein: CVSRPGECGNTIYF
V gene: TRBV6-1
J gene: TRBJ1-3
D gene: NA
clone size: NA

CDR3 DNA: TGTGCCATCAGTGATGATAGACTAGCGGGAGGGCAGGTGTCCTACAATGAGCAGTTCTTC
CDR3 protein: CAISDDRLAGGQVSYNEQFF
V gene: TRBV10-3
J gene: TRBJ2-1
D gene: TRBD2
clone size: NA

CDR3 DNA: TGTGCCAGCAGAGGTCAGGGGAGGATTGAAAAACTGTTTTTT
CDR3 protein: CASRGQGRIEKLFF
V gene: TRBV6-4
J gene: TRBJ1-4
D gene: NA
clone size: NA

CDR3 DNA: TGTGCCAGCAGACCGAGGGGGGGGGGGGAGCAGTACTTC
CDR3 protein: CASRPRGGGEQYF
V gene: TRBV6-1
J gene: TRBJ2-7
D gene: NA
clone size: NA

CDR3 DNA: TGTTCCAGCAGCGTAGATGGAGGGGTGTACTATGGCTACACCTTC
CDR3 protein: CSSSVDGGVYYGYTF
V gene: TRBV9
J gene: TRBJ1-2
D gene: NA
clone size: NA

CDR3 DNA: TGTGCCAGCAGCTTAGAAGGGAACACCGGGGAGCTGTTTTTT
CDR3 protein: CASSLEGNTGELFF
V gene: TRBV7-2
J gene: TRBJ2-2
D gene: NA
clone size: NA

CDR3 DNA: TGTGCCAGCAGCGCGACCCCAAGCTGGGGGCCTAACTATGGCTACACCTTC
CDR3 protein: CASSATPSWGPNYGYTF
V gene: TRBV6-1
J gene: TRBJ1-2
D gene: NA
clone size: medium-sized

CDR3 DNA: TGTGCCAGCAGCGTAGGGGCAGGGTCCTACGAGCAGTACTTC
CDR3 protein: CASSVGAGSYEQYF
V gene: TRBV9
J gene: TRBJ2-7
D gene: NA
clone size: NA

CDR3 DNA: TGTGCCAGCAGCTATGGACAGAATAGCAATCAGCCCCAGCATTTT
CDR3 protein: CASSYGQNSNQPQHF
V gene: TRBV4-2
J gene: TRBJ1-5
D gene: NA
clone size: NA

CDR3 DNA: TGCGCCAGCAGCCAAGGTCCCGGAATCTCTGGGGCCAACGTCCTGACTTTC
CDR3 protein: CASSQGPGISGANVLTF
V gene: TRBV4-1
J gene: TRBJ2-6
D gene: NA
clone size: NA

CDR3 DNA: TGTGCCAGCAGTGTGCGCATGGGACTATCGGGATGGCGCGAGCAGTACTTC
CDR3 protein: CASSVRMGLSGWREQYF
V gene: TRBV12-3/TRBV12-4
J gene: TRBJ2-7
D gene: TRBD2
clone size: NA

CDR3 DNA: TGCGCCAGCAGCCCCTCTACCAGCACAGATACGCAGTATTTT
CDR3 protein: CASSPSTSTDTQYF
V gene: TRBV5-1
J gene: TRBJ2-3
D gene: NA
clone size: many

CDR3 DNA: TGTGCCAGCAGCTCCATAGCGGGAGCCAACTACAATGAGCAGTTCTTC
CDR3 protein: CASSSIAGANYNEQFF
V gene: TRBV7-9
J gene: TRBJ2-1
D gene: TRBD2
clone size: medium-sized

CDR3 DNA: TGTGCCAGCAGTTTCCTAGCGGGACCCACAGATACGCAGTATTTT
CDR3 protein: CASSFLAGPTDTQYF
V gene: TRBV6-1
J gene: TRBJ2-3
D gene: TRBD2
clone size: medium-sized

CDR3 DNA: TGCGGTGCTAAAAGGTCCGTGTTCTTC
CDR3 protein: CGAKRSVFF
V gene: TRBV20-1
J gene: TRBJ2-1
D gene: NA
clone size: NA

CDR3 DNA: TGTGCCAGCAGTTCGGGACAGGCGAGTGGCTACACCTTC
CDR3 protein: CASSSGQASGYTF
V gene: TRBV27
J gene: TRBJ1-2
D gene: TRBD1
clone size: few

CDR3 DNA: TGTGCCAGCAGTGAAGGCACAACGACCTATGCCTACACCTTC
CDR3 protein: CASSEGTTTYAYTF
V gene: TRBV6-1
J gene: TRBJ1-2
D gene: NA
clone size: NA

CDR3 DNA: TGCGCCAGCAGCCAAGACAGGGGATACTACGAGCAGTACTTC
CDR3 protein: CASSQDRGYYEQYF
V gene: TRBV4-1
J gene: TRBJ2-7
D gene: NA
clone size: NA

CDR3 DNA: TGTGCCTGGAGTGACCGGACAGGGGGCTTCAACGAGCAGTACTTC
CDR3 protein: CAWSDRTGGFNEQYF
V gene: TRBV30
J gene: TRBJ2-7
D gene: TRBD1
clone size: NA

CDR3 DNA: TGTGCCAGCAGTTACTCCGGGACTAGACAGTTCTTC
CDR3 protein: CASSYSGTRQFF
V gene: TRBV6-5
J gene: TRBJ2-1
D gene: TRBD2
clone size: medium-sized

CDR3 DNA: TGTGCCAGCACCCTGGAGGGCCTTTGGGAGCAGTACTTC
CDR3 protein: CASTLEGLWEQYF
V gene: TRBV12-3/TRBV12-4
J gene: TRBJ2-7
D gene: NA
clone size: medium-sized

CDR3 DNA: TGTGCCAGCAGCTCAGGGGGGCGTAACTCGCAGGGGAGGAACGAGCAGTACTTC
CDR3 protein: CASSSGGRNSQGRNEQYF
V gene: TRBV11-2
J gene: TRBJ2-7
D gene: NA
clone size: NA

CDR3 DNA: TGCGCCAGCAGCCAAGACCCCCGGGGGCGAGACGAGCAGTACTTC
CDR3 protein: CASSQDPRGRDEQYF
V gene: TRBV4-3
J gene: TRBJ2-7
D gene: NA
clone size: NA

CDR3 DNA: TGTGCCAGCAGTGATACCCTCCTCGGCTTTGGCAATCAGCCCCAGCATTTT
CDR3 protein: CASSDTLLGFGNQPQHF
V gene: TRBV6-1
J gene: TRBJ1-5
D gene: NA
clone size: medium-sized

CDR3 DNA: TGTGCCAGCAGTTGGAAGGGGTCACCCCTCCACTTT
CDR3 protein: CASSWKGSPLHF
V gene: TRBV27
J gene: TRBJ1-6
D gene: NA
clone size: NA

CDR3 DNA: TGCGCCAGCAGCTTAGGGGGAATCATGAACACTGAAGCTTTCTTT
CDR3 protein: CASSLGGIMNTEAFF
V gene: TRBV5-1
J gene: TRBJ1-1
D gene: NA
clone size: NA

CDR3 DNA: TGCAGTGCTAAGGGCGGGGACACCGGGGAGCTGTTTTTT
CDR3 protein: CSAKGGDTGELFF
V gene: TRBV20-1
J gene: TRBJ2-2
D gene: NA
clone size: NA

CDR3 DNA: TGTGCCAGCAGCACGGACAGGGGGGACGGTCAGCCCCAGCATTTT
CDR3 protein: CASSTDRGDGQPQHF
V gene: TRBV2
J gene: TRBJ1-5
D gene: TRBD1
clone size: medium-sized

CDR3 DNA: TGCAGTGCTAGAGCCAGCGGGAATACAGATACGCAGTATTTT
CDR3 protein: CSARASGNTDTQYF
V gene: TRBV20-1
J gene: TRBJ2-3
D gene: TRBD2
clone size: NA

CDR3 DNA: TGTGCCAGCAGGACTACAGGGAAATATGGCTACACCTTC
CDR3 protein: CASRTTGKYGYTF
V gene: TRBV27
J gene: TRBJ1-2
D gene: NA
clone size: medium-sized

CDR3 DNA: TGTGCCAGCAGCGAAGGGGCGGGGAACACCGGGGAGCTGTTTTTT
CDR3 protein: CASSEGAGNTGELFF
V gene: TRBV6-1
J gene: TRBJ2-2
D gene: NA
clone size: NA

CDR3 DNA: TGTGCCAGCACTGCGGGGGTCTCTGGGGCCAGCGTCCTGACTTTC
CDR3 protein: CASTAGVSGASVLTF
V gene: TRBV6-1
J gene: TRBJ2-6
D gene: TRBD2
clone size: NA

CDR3 DNA: TGTGCCAGCAGCATGCCAGGGGGCTATGGCTACACCTTC
CDR3 protein: CASSMPGGYGYTF
V gene: TRBV7-3
J gene: TRBJ1-2
D gene: TRBD1
clone size: medium-sized